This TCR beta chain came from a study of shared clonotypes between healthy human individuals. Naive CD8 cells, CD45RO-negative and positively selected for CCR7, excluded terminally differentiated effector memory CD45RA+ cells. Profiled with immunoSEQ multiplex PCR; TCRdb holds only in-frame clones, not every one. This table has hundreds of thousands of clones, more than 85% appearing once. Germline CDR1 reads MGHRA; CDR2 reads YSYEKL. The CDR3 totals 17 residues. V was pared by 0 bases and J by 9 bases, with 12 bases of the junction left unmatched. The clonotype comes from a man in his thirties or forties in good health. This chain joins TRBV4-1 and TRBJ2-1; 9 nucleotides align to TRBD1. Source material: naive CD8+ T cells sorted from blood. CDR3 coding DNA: TGCGCCAGCAGCCAAGAGGGTCCCGGGACAGGGATTGTTGAGCAGTTCTTC. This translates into CASSQEGPGTGIVEQFF.